This T cell receptor (beta chain) was found in a study of blood T cell repertoires in COVID-19. Overall study context: Nucleic acid was either cDNA or gDNA, and it came from T cells, B-cell-depleted T cells, or PBMCs.

The CDR3 is made up of 15 amino acids. Trimming removed 7 bases from V and 9 bases from J, with 19 bases in between. This clone was recorded a few times. Profiled with immunoSEQ multiplex PCR; TCRdb holds only in-frame clones, not every one. The sample holds over 250,000 clones, 88% seen once. The sample was peripheral blood. The rearrangement joins TRBV23-1 to TRBJ1-6, with D possibly TRBD1 on 6 matching bases. TRBV23-1 is sorted into the ORF group, with uncertain function. The TCR originated in a woman aged 65 to 85 with COVID-19, enrolled during active disease. CDR3 protein: CASIHQPGHGSPLHF. CDR3 DNA sequence: TGCGCCAGCATTCACCAACCGGGACATGGTTCACCCCTCCACTTT.